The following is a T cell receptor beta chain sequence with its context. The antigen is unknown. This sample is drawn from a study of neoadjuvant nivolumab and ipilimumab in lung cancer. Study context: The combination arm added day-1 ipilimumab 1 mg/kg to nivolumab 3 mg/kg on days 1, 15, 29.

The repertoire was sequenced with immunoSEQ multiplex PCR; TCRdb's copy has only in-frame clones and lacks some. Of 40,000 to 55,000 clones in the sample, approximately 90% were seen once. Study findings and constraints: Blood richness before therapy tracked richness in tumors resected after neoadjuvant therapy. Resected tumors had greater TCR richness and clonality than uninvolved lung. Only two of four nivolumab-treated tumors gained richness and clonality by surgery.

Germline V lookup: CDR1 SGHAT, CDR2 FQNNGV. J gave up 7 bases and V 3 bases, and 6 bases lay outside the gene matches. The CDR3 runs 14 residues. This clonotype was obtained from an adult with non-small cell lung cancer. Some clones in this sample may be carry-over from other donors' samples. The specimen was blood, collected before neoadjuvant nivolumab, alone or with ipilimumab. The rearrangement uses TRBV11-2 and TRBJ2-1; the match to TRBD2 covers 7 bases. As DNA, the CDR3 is TGTGCCAGCAGCTTTCGGCTAGCGGTTAATGAGCAGTTCTTC. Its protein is CASSFRLAVNEQFF.